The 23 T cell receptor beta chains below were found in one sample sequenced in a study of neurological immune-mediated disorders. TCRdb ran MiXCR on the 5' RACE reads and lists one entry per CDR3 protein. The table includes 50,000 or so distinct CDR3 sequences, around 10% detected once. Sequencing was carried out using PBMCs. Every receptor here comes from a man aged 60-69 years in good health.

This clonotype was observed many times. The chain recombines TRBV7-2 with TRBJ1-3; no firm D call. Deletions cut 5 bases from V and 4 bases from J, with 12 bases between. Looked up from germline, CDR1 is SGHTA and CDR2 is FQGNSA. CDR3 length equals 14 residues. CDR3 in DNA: TGTGCCAGCAGCCCTTCGAAGGCAGGAAACACCATATATTTT. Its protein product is CASSPSKAGNTIYF.

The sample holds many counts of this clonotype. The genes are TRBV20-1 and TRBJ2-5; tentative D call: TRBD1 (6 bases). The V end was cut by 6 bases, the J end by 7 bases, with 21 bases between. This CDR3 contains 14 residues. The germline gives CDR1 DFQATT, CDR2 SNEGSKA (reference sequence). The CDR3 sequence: CSARDTLYPLTQYF. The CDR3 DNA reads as TGCAGTGCGAGGGACACGCTCTACCCCTTGACCCAGTACTTC.

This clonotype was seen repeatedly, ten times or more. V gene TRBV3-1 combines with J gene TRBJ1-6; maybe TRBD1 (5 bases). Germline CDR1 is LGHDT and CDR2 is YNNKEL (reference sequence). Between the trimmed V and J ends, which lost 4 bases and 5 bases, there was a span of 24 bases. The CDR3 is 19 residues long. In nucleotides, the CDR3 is TGTGCCAGCAGCCGAAAACGCCAAACCGGGACGGAAAATAATTCACCCCTCCACTTT. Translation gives CASSRKRQTGTENNSPLHF.

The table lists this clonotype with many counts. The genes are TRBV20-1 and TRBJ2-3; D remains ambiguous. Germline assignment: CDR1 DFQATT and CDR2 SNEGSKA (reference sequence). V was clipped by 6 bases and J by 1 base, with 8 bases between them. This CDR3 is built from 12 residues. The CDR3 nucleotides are TGCAGTGCCTATTGGGGCACAGATACGCAGTATTTT. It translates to CSAYWGTDTQYF.

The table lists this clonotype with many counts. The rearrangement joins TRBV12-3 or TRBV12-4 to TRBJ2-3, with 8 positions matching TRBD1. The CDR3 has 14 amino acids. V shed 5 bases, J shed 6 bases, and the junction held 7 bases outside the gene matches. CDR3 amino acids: CASSLGTGRDTQYF. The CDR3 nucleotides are TGTGCCAGCAGTCTCGGGACAGGTCGGGATACGCAGTATTTT.

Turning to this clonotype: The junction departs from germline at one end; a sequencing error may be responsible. In DNA form, the CDR3 reads TGTGCCAGCAGCTTGGCTGGACAGGGCGACTTC. It codes for CASSLAGQGDF. This chain connects TRBV5-4 to TRBJ2-7; 8 nucleotides agree with TRBD1. From germline, CDR1 is SGHNT and CDR2 YYREEE (reference sequence). The CDR3 length is 11 residues.

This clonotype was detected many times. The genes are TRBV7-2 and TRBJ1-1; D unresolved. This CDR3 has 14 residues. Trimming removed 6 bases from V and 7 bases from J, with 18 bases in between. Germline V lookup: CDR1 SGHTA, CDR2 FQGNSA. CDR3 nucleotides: TGTGCCAGCAGTCTGACGTCCGTGGCGGGTGAAGCTTTCTTT. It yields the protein CASSLTSVAGEAFF.

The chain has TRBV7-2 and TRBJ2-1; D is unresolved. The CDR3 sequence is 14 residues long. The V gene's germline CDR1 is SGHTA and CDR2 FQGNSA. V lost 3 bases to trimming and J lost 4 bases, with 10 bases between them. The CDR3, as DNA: TGTGCCAGCAGCTTGGGCCTGGAGTACAATGAGCAGTTCTTC. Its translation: CASSLGLEYNEQFF.

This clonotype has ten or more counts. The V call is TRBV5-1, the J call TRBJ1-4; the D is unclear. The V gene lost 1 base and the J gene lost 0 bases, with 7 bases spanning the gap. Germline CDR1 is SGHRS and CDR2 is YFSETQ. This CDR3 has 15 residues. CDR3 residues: CASSLTDATNEKLFF. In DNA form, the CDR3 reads TGCGCCAGCAGCTTGACAGACGCAACTAATGAAAAACTGTTTTTT.

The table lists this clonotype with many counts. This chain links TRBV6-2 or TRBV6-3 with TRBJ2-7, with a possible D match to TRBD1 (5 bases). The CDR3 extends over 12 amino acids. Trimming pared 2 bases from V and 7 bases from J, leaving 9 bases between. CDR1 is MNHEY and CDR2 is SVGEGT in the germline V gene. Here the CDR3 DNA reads TGTGCCAGCAGTTACGCAGGGAAAGAGCAGTACTTC. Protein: CASSYAGKEQYF.

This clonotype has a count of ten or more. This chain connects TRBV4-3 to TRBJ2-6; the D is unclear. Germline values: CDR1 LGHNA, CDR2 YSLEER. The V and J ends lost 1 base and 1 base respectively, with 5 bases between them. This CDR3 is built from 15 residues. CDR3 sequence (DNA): TGCGCCAGCAGCCAAGGCCAATCTGGGGCCAACGTCCTGACTTTC. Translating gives CASSQGQSGANVLTF.

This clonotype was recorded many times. This chain's CDR3 is CASQLAGGLEQFF. The CDR3 DNA reads as TGTGCCAGCCAACTAGCGGGGGGCCTGGAGCAGTTCTTC. The J gene is TRBJ2-1, the V gene TRBV2; 12 bases fit TRBD2. The ends lost 8 bases at V and 10 bases at J; junction bases unmatched: 6. From germline, CDR1 is SNHLY and CDR2 FYNNEI. CDR3 length: 13 amino acids.

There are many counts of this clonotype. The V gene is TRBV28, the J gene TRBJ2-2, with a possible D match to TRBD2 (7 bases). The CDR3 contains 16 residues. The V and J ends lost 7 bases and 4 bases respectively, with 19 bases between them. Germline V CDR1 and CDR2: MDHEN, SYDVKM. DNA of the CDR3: TGTGCCAGCACCCCCGTGGGGGGGGCGCCCACCGGGGAGCTGTTTTTT. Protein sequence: CASTPVGGAPTGELFF.

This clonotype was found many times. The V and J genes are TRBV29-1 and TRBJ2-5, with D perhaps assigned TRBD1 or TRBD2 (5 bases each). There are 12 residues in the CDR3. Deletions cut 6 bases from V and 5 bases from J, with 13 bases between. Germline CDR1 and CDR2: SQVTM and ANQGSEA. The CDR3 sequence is CSVRGGRETQYF. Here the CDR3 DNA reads TGCAGCGTCCGTGGGGGTAGGGAGACCCAGTACTTC.

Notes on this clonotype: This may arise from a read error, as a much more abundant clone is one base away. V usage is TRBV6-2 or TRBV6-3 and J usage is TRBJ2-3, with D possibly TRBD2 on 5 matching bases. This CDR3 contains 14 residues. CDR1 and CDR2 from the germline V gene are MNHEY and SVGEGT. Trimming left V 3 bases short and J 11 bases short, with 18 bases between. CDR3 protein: CASSYGLRANKQYF. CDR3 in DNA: TGTGCCAGCAGTTATGGTCTGAGGGCAAATAAGCAGTATTTT.

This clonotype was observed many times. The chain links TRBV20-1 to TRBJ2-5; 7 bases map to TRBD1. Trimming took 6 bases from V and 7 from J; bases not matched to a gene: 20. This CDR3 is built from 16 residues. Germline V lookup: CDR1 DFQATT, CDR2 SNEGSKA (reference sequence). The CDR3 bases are TGCAGTGCCACCCGGAACCTACAGGGGATTCGGGGGACCCAGTACTTC. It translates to CSATRNLQGIRGTQYF.

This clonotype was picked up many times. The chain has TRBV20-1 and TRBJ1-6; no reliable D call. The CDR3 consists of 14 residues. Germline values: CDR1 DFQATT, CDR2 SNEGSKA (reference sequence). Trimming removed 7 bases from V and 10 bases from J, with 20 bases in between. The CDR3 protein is CSVQTGWIRSPLHF. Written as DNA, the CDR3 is TGCAGTGTCCAAACGGGGTGGATAAGGTCACCCCTCCACTTT.

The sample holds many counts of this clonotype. CDR3 in DNA: TGTGCCAGCAGCTTAGTAAGGCACAGAAATGAAAAACTGTTTTTT. It yields the protein CASSLVRHRNEKLFF. The chain carries TRBV7-2 and TRBJ1-4, with D uncertain. Trimming shortened V by 1 base and J by 5 bases, and 11 bases separated the two germline ends. The CDR3 is 15 residues long. From germline, CDR1 is SGHTA and CDR2 FQGNSA.

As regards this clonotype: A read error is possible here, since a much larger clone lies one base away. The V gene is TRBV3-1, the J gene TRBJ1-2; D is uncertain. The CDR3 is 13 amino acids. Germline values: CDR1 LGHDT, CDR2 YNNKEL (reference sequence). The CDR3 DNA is TGTGCCACCAGCCGCTCCGTGCTCTATGGCTACACCTTC. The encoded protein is CATSRSVLYGYTF.

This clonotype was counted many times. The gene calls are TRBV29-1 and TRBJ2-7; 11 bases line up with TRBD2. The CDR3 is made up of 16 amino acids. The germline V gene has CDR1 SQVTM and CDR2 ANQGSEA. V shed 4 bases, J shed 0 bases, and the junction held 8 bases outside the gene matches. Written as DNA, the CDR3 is TGCAGCGTTGGGTCTAGCGGGGGGTCCAGCTCCTACGAGCAGTACTTC. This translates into CSVGSSGGSSSYEQYF.

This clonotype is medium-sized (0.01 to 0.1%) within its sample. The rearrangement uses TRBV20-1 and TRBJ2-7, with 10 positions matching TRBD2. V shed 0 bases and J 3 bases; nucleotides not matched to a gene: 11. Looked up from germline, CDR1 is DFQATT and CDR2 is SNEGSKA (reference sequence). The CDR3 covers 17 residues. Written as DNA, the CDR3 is TGCAGTGCTAGAGATGCCCCCACTAGCGGGGTTTACTACGAGCAGTACTTC. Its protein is CSARDAPTSGVYYEQYF.

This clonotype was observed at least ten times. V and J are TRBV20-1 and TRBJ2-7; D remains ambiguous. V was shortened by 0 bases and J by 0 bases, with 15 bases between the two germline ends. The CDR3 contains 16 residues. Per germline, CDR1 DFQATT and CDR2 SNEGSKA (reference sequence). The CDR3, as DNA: TGCAGTGCTAGAGATCTAGGTGGTGCGAGCTCCTACGAGCAGTACTTC. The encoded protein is CSARDLGGASSYEQYF.

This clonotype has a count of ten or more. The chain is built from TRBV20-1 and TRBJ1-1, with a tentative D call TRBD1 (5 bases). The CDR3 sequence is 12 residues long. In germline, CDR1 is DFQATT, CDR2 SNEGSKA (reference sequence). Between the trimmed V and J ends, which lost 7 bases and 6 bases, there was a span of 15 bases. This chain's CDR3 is CSVSRVGAEAFF. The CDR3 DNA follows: TGCAGTGTTTCGAGGGTAGGGGCTGAAGCTTTCTTT.